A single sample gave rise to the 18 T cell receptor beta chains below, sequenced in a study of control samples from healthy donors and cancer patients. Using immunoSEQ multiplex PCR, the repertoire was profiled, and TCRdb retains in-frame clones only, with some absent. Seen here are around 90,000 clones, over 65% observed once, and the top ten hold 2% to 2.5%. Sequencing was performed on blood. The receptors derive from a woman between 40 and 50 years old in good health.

The CDR3 protein is CASSPDSYSPLHF. CDR3 DNA: TGTGCCAGCAGCCCTGACAGTTATTCACCCCTCCACTTT. The chain is built from TRBV12-3 or TRBV12-4 and TRBJ1-6; D may be TRBD1 (5 bases). The CDR3 contains 13 residues. The ends were cut back, 6 bases at V and 8 bases at J, with 11 bases in the middle.

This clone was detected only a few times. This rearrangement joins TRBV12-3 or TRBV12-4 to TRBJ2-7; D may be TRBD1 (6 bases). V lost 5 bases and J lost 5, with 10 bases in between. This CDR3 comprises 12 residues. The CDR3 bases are TGTGCCAGCAGTCACAGGGTGGACGAGCAGTACTTC. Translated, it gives CASSHRVDEQYF.

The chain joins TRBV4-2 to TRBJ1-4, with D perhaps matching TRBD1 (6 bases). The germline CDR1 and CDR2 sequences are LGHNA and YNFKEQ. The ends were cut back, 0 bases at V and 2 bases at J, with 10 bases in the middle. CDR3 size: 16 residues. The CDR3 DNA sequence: TGTGCCAGCAGCCAAGAAACAGGGACGACTAATGAAAAACTGTTTTTT. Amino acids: CASSQETGTTNEKLFF.

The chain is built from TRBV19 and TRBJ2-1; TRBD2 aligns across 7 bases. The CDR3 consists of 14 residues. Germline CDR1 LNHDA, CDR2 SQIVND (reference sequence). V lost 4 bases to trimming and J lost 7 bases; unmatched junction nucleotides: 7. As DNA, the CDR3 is TGTGCCAGTAGTAGAGGACTAGGAACAAATGAGCAGTTCTTC. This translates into CASSRGLGTNEQFF.

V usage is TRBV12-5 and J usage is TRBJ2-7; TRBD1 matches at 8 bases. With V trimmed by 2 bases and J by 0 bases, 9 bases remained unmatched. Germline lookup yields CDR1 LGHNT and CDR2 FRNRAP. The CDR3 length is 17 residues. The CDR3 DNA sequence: TGTGCTAGTGGTTTGCAAATCGGACAGGGTACCTCCTACGAGCAGTACTTC. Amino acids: CASGLQIGQGTSYEQYF. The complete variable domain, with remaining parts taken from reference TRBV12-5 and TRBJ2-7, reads DARVTQTPRHKVTEMGQEVTMRCQPILGHNTVFWYRQTMMQGLELLAYFRNRAPLDDSGMPKDRFSAEMPDATLATLKIQPSEPRDSAVYFCASGLQIGQGTSYEQYFGPGTRLTVT.

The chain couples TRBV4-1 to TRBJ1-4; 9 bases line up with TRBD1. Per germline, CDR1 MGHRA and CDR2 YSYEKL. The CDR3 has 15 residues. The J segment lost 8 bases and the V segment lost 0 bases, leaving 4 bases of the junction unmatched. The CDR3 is CASSQEGTGSEKLFF. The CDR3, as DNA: TGCGCCAGCAGCCAAGAGGGGACAGGGAGCGAAAAACTGTTTTTT.

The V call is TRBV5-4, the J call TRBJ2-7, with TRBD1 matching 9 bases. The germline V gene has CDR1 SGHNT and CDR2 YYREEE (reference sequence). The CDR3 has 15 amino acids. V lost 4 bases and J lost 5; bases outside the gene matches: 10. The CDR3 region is CASSRTGTGFHEQYF. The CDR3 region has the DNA TGTGCCAGCAGCAGAACCGGGACAGGGTTTCACGAGCAGTACTTC.

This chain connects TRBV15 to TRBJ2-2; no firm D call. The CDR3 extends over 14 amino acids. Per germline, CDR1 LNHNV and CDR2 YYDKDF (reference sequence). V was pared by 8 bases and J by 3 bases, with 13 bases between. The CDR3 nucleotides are TGTGCCACCCAAAGGGATCACGACACCGGGGAGCTGTTTTTT. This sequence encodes CATQRDHDTGELFF.

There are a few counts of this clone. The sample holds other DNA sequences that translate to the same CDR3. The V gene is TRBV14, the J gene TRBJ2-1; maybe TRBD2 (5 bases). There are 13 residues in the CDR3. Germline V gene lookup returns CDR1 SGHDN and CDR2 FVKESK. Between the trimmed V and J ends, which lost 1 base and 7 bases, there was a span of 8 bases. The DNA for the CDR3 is TGTGCCAGCAGCCAAGGAGCGGCTAATGAGCAGTTCTTC. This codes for CASSQGAANEQFF.

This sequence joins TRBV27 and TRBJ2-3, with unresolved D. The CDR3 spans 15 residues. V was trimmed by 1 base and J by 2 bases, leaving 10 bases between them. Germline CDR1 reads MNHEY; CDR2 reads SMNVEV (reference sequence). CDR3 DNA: TGTGCCAGCAGTTTATTGGCAATACCCACAGATACGCAGTATTTT. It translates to CASSLLAIPTDTQYF.

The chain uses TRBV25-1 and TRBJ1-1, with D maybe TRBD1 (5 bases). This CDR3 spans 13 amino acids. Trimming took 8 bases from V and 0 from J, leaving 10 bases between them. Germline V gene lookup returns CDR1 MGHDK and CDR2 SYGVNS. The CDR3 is CASSRDLNTEAFF. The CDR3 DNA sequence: TGTGCCAGCTCCAGGGACTTGAACACTGAAGCTTTCTTT.

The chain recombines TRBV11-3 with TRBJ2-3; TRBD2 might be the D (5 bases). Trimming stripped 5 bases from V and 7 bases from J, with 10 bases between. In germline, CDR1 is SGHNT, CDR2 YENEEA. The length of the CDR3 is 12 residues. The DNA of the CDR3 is TGTGCCAGCAGCACTGGGAGTTATACGCAGTATTTT. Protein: CASSTGSYTQYF.

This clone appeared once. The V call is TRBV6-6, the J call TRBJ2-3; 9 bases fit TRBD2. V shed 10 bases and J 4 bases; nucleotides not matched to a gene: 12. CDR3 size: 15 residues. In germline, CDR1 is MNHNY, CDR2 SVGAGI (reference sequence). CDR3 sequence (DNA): TGTGCCATCGGGGAGCCTAGCGGGGTCTCAGATACGCAGTATTTT. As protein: CAIGEPSGVSDTQYF.

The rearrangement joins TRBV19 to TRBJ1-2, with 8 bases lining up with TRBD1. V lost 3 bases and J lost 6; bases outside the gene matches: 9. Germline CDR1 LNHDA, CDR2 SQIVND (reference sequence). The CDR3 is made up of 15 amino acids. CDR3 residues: CASSIQRTGWDGYTF. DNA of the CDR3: TGTGCCAGTAGTATCCAAAGGACAGGGTGGGATGGCTACACCTTC.

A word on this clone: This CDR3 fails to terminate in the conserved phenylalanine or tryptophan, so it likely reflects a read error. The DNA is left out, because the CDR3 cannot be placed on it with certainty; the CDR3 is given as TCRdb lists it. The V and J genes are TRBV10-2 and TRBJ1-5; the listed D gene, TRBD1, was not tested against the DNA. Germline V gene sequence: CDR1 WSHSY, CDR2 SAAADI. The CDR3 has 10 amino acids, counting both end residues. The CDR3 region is CASNWDREEV.

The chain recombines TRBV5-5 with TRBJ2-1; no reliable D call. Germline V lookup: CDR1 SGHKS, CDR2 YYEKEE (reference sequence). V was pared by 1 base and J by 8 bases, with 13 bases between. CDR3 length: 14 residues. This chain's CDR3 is CASSLSSGSDEQFF. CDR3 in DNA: TGTGCCAGCAGCTTGTCATCTGGATCCGATGAGCAGTTCTTC.

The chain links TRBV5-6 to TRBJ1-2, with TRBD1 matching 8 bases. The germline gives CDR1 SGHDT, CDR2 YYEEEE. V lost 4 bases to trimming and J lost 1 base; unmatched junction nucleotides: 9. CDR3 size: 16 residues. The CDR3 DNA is TGTGCCAGCAGCCCGAGGACAGGGACCATTAACTATGGCTACACCTTC. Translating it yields CASSPRTGTINYGYTF.

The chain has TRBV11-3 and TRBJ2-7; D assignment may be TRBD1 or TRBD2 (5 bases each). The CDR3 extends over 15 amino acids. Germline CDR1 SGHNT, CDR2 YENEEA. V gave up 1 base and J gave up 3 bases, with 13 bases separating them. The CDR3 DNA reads TGTGCCAGCAGCTTAGGGGGGAGTCGGGACTACGAGCAGTACTTC. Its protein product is CASSLGGSRDYEQYF.